The rows below give T cell receptor beta chains drawn from one sample of a study of cytomegalovirus exposure and HLA in healthy donors. The assay was immunoSEQ multiplex PCR, and TCRdb's table has in-frame clones only and misses some. The data contain approximately 110,000 clones, about two thirds of them seen just once; the ten biggest clones take up about 4.4%. The material sequenced was PBMCs. The receptors derive from a man between 60 and 75 years old in good health and CMV-seropositive. Both conserved end residues are part of each CDR3. A D gene is named only where the DNA matches it firmly. Clone size appears in some rows only: once, few, many, or a class for an expanded clone.

V	D	J	size	DNA	CDR3
TRBV6-5	-	TRBJ1-1	-	TGTGCCAGCACCCCCCCGGGAACCACTGAAGCTTTCTTT	CASTPPGTTEAFF
TRBV7-9	-	TRBJ2-3	-	TGTGCCAGCAGCTTGTCCACTAGCACAGATACGCAGTATTTT	CASSLSTSTDTQYF
TRBV15	TRBD1	TRBJ1-3	-	TGTGCCACCAGCAGAGGAAACAGGGGCAAAGAAAACACCATATATTTT	CATSRGNRGKENTIYF
TRBV5-1	-	TRBJ2-5	-	TGCGCCAGCAGCCCACCGACAGGAATACGAGAGACCCAGTACTTC	CASSPPTGIRETQYF
TRBV6-1	TRBD1	TRBJ1-6	-	TGTGCCAGCAGTGAAGGGGACAGGGCCAGTTCACCCCTCCACTTT	CASSEGDRASSPLHF
TRBV4-2	-	TRBJ2-3	-	TGTGCCAGCAGCCACGCCACGGGTGTGGGCACAGATACGCAGTATTTT	CASSHATGVGTDTQYF
TRBV29-1	-	TRBJ2-3	-	TGCAGCGTTGTGTCCGGGGAGGATACGCAGTATTTT	CSVVSGEDTQYF
TRBV6-5	-	TRBJ1-2	once	TGTGCCAGCCGTACAGGGCTAGGTGGCTACACCTTC	CASRTGLGGYTF
TRBV4-1	-	TRBJ2-2	-	TGCGCCAGCAGCCCCTCGGGAACCGGGGAGCTGTTTTTT	CASSPSGTGELFF
TRBV30	TRBD1	TRBJ2-6	-	TGTGCCCAACAGGGGGTTGGGGCCAACGTCCTGACTTTC	CAQQGVGANVLTF
TRBV29-1	-	TRBJ2-7	-	TGCAGCGCATCAGTGGGGGGGCGCTCCTACGAGCAGTACTTC	CSASVGGRSYEQYF
TRBV7-2	TRBD1	TRBJ1-5	-	TGTGCCAGCAGCCCGACAGGGTTCGATCAGCCCCAGCATTTT	CASSPTGFDQPQHF
TRBV4-1	TRBD2	TRBJ2-7	-	TGCGCCAGCAGCCCGCGGACTAGCGGGGGATCCTACGAGCAGTACTTC	CASSPRTSGGSYEQYF
TRBV4-1	-	TRBJ1-3	once	TGCGCCAGCAGCCAAGCCTTCCGCGGATCGGGAAACACCATATATTTT	CASSQAFRGSGNTIYF
TRBV28	TRBD2	TRBJ2-7	-	TGTGCCAGCAGTTTTTCGGGGGGTGAGGACGAGCAGTACTTC	CASSFSGGEDEQYF
TRBV11-2	-	TRBJ1-1	-	TGTGCCAGCAGCTCGCCCTGGAGCACTGAAGCTTTCTTT	CASSSPWSTEAFF
TRBV7-9	-	TRBJ1-2	-	TGTGCCAGCAGCTCCGAAGCTTCAGGGAAAAGCTACACCTTC	CASSSEASGKSYTF
TRBV6-5	TRBD2	TRBJ2-5	-	TGTGCCAGCAGTTACGGGGGGGATGAGACCCAGTACTTC	CASSYGGDETQYF
TRBV7-8	-	TRBJ1-5	-	TGTGCCAGCAGCTTCGGGGGAAGGAATCAGCCCCAGCATTTT	CASSFGGRNQPQHF
TRBV28	-	TRBJ1-5	-	TGTGCCAGCAGTTCCCATTCAGGGGCCGGGAATCAGCCCCAGCATTTT	CASSSHSGAGNQPQHF
TRBV6-4	TRBD2	TRBJ2-3	-	TGTGCCAGCAGTGCCTCCGGGGGGGCAGGCACAGATACGCAGTATTTT	CASSASGGAGTDTQYF
TRBV4-1	-	TRBJ2-3	-	TGCGCCAGCAGCCAAGAGACTCTCCCAGGGACGCAGTATTTT	CASSQETLPGTQYF
TRBV25-1	TRBD1	TRBJ1-3	-	TGTGCCAGCAGCTGGGACAGGGGCTCTGGAAACACCATATATTTT	CASSWDRGSGNTIYF
TRBV28	-	TRBJ2-1	-	TGTGCCAGCAGTTTATTGGCAGGAACTGATGAGCAGTTCTTC	CASSLLAGTDEQFF
TRBV5-3	-	TRBJ2-4	-	TGTGCCAGAAGCTTGGCGATCCGGGAAGAGGGAGTCGCCAAAAACATTCAGTACTTC	CARSLAIREEGVAKNIQYF
TRBV2	-	TRBJ2-5	-	TGTGCCAGCAGACGGGACTCCAAGACCCAGTACTTC	CASRRDSKTQYF
TRBV5-4	TRBD1	TRBJ2-5	-	TGTGCCAGCAGCGCAGGGTTACCGGGACAGGGAGAGACCCAGTACTTC	CASSAGLPGQGETQYF
TRBV5-1	-	TRBJ1-2	-	TGCGCCAGCAGCCTCGAGGGACTGATTAACTATGGCTACACCTTC	CASSLEGLINYGYTF
TRBV5-1	TRBD1	TRBJ2-3	-	TGCGCCAGCAGCCGACAGGGGGCCTTCGGGGGAGGACCAGATACGCAGTATTTT	CASSRQGAFGGGPDTQYF
TRBV7-3	-	TRBJ2-1	-	TGTGCCAGCAGCTCGACAGGGGAGGGTGAGCAGTTCTTC	CASSSTGEGEQFF
TRBV6-6	-	TRBJ1-6	few	TGTGCCAGCAGCTCGTTGGGGGGGGCCCTCCACTTT	CASSSLGGALHF
TRBV9	TRBD1	TRBJ2-7	-	TGTGCCAGCAGCTTTGGACAGGGGGTGGACGAGCAGTACTTC	CASSFGQGVDEQYF
TRBV9	-	TRBJ2-3	once	TGTGCCAGCAGCGTAAGGGCGGGCCCCACAGATACGCAGTATTTT	CASSVRAGPTDTQYF
TRBV5-1	TRBD1	TRBJ2-5	-	TGCGCCAGCAGCTTGGGTGGGACAGTCCAAGAGACCCAGTACTTC	CASSLGGTVQETQYF
TRBV6-1	-	TRBJ2-3	-	TGTGCCAGCAACTTGGGGACTAGCACAGATACGCAGTATTTT	CASNLGTSTDTQYF
TRBV5-1	TRBD2	TRBJ2-7	-	TGCGCCAGCAGCTTGGCCCGGGGGGAGGGCGACGAGCAGTACTTC	CASSLARGEGDEQYF
TRBV28	-	TRBJ2-3	-	TGTGCCAGCACCTTCGAGTATCTCACAGATACGCAGTATTTT	CASTFEYLTDTQYF
TRBV5-1	-	TRBJ2-7	-	TGCGCCAGCAGCCCGACTCCGTCGTTATCCTACGAGCAGTACTTC	CASSPTPSLSYEQYF
TRBV6-5	-	TRBJ2-2	few	TGTGCCAGCAGTTCTGGACAGAATACGAACACCGGGGAGCTGTTTTTT	CASSSGQNTNTGELFF
TRBV4-2	-	TRBJ1-3	-	TGTGCCAGCAGCCCCCGACAAAACTCTGGAAACACCATATATTTT	CASSPRQNSGNTIYF